The present T cell receptor (beta chain) was sequenced within a study of cytomegalovirus exposure and HLA in healthy donors. Only a few counts were recorded for this clone. PCR employed 60 Vbeta and 13 Jbeta primers. This table comes from immunoSEQ multiplex PCR, and its TCRdb copy is limited to in-frame clones, with some not included. The sample lists some 220,000 clones, approximately 82% seen once, with approximately 0.5% in the top ten. The sequencing sample was made of PBMCs. This clonotype was obtained from a middle-aged woman in good health and CMV-seronegative.

CDR3 DNA: TGTGCCAGCAGCTTTGCGACACCACCGAACACTGAAGCTTTCTTT. This translates into CASSFATPPNTEAFF. V usage is TRBV11-2 and J usage is TRBJ1-1; D is unclear. Germline CDR1 reads SGHAT; CDR2 reads FQNNGV. Trimming stripped 3 bases from V and 1 base from J, with 12 bases between. The CDR3 loop spans 15 amino acids.